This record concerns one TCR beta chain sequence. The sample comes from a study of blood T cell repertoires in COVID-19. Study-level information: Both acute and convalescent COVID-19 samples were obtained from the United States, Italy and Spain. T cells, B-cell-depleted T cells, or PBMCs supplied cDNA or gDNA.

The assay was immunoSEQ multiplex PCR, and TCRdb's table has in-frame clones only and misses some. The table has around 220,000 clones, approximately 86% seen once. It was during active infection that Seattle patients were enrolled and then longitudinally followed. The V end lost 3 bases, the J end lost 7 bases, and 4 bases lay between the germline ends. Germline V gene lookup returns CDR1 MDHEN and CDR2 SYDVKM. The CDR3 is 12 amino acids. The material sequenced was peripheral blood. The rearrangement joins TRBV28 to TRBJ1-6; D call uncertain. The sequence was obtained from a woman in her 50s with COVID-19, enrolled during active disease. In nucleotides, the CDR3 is TGTGCCAGCAGTTTTTCGAATTCACCCCTCCACTTT. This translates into CASSFSNSPLHF. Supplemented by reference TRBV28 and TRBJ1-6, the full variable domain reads DVKVTQSSRYLVKRTGEKVFLECVQDMDHENMFWYRQDPGLGLRLIYFSYDVKMKEKGDIPEGYSVSREKKERFSLILESASTNQTSMYLCASSFSNSPLHFGNGTRLTVT.